The 8 T cell receptor beta chains presented below share a single source sample, sequenced in a study of cytomegalovirus exposure and HLA in healthy donors. This PCR relied on a set of 60 Vbeta primers and 13 Jbeta primers. TCRdb's table, derived via immunoSEQ multiplex PCR, lists solely in-frame clones and lacks some. The profile shows approximately 200,000 clones, almost 75% of them singletons. Material: PBMCs. The receptors stem from a woman in her 30s in good health and CMV-seropositive.

The V call is TRBV28, the J call TRBJ2-1, with 9 bases that match TRBD2. J lost 3 bases, V lost 7 bases, and 7 bases had no gene match. Per germline, CDR1 MDHEN and CDR2 SYDVKM. The CDR3 has 15 residues. CDR3 DNA: TGTGCCAGCATTCGGGGGACTAGCAGCTACAATGAGCAGTTCTTC. Its protein product is CASIRGTSSYNEQFF.

The V and J genes are TRBV7-9 and TRBJ2-7, with 8 bases lining up with TRBD1. CDR3 size: 12 residues. Per germline, CDR1 SEHNR and CDR2 FQNEAQ (reference sequence). Trimming at V came to 5 bases and at J to 6 bases, leaving 3 bases not matched to a gene. The CDR3 loop reads CASSDGQGEQYF. The CDR3 bases are TGTGCCAGCAGCGACGGACAGGGCGAGCAGTACTTC.

The table lists this clone with a few counts. This chain connects TRBV11-3 to TRBJ2-2; 7 bases are a match to TRBD1. The CDR3 totals 16 residues. The germline CDR1 and CDR2 sequences are SGHNT and YENEEA. The V segment lost 1 base and the J segment 4 bases; nucleotides outside the gene matches: 6. As DNA, the CDR3 is TGTGCCAGCAGCTTAGGAGGGGCAGGGGGCACCGGGGAGCTGTTTTTT. Amino acid sequence: CASSLGGAGGTGELFF. Filled out from reference TRBV11-3 and TRBJ2-2, the complete variable domain reads EAGVVQSPRYKIIEKKQPVAFWCNPISGHNTLYWYLQNLGQGPELLIRYENEEAVDDSQLPKDRFSAERLKGVDSTLKIQPAELGDSAVYLCASSLGGAGGTGELFFGEGSRLTVL.

The chain has TRBV29-1 and TRBJ2-1; 7 bases are shared with TRBD2. The CDR3 is 14 amino acids. The V gene's germline CDR1 is SQVTM and CDR2 ANQGSEA. The J segment lost 3 bases and the V segment lost 1 base, leaving 3 bases of the junction unmatched. CDR3 sequence (DNA): TGCAGCGTTGAAGCTAGCGGTTACTACAATGAGCAGTTCTTC. It encodes CSVEASGYYNEQFF.

The V and J genes are TRBV5-6 and TRBJ2-1, with 7 bases lining up with TRBD1. The germline gives CDR1 SGHDT, CDR2 YYEEEE. The length of the CDR3 is 11 residues. Trimming at V came to 0 bases and at J to 12 bases, leaving 0 bases not matched to a gene. The CDR3 region has the DNA TGTGCCAGCAGCTTGGGACAGGGGCAGTTCTTC. As protein: CASSLGQGQFF.

The chain recombines TRBV4-1 with TRBJ2-1; TRBD2 agrees at 10 bases. V lost 4 bases and J lost 6; bases outside the gene matches: 6. The CDR3 sequence is 15 residues long. Germline CDR1 reads MGHRA; CDR2 reads YSYEKL. CDR3 DNA sequence: TGCGCCAGCAGCCCAGGGGGACTAGCGATCAATGAGCAGTTCTTC. Its protein is CASSPGGLAINEQFF.

J is TRBJ2-5 and V is TRBV6-5, with TRBD1 identical over 8 bases. The DNA end lines up better with TRBJ2-7; the J call may be wrong. This CDR3 has 16 amino acids. Germline values: CDR1 MNHEY, CDR2 SVGAGI. CDR3 loop: CASSYSKFGQGDEQYF. CDR3 nucleotides: TGTGCCAGCAGTTACTCCAAATTCGGACAGGGTGACGAGCAGTACTTC.

The J gene is TRBJ2-7, the V gene TRBV25-1; tentatively, D is TRBD1 (6 bases). CDR1 MGHDK and CDR2 SYGVNS come from the germline V gene. V was trimmed by 3 bases and J by 2 bases, leaving 11 bases between them. CDR3 size: 14 residues. CDR3 amino acids: CASSEYRDTYEQYF. In nucleotides, the CDR3 is TGTGCCAGCAGTGAGTACAGGGATACCTACGAGCAGTACTTC.